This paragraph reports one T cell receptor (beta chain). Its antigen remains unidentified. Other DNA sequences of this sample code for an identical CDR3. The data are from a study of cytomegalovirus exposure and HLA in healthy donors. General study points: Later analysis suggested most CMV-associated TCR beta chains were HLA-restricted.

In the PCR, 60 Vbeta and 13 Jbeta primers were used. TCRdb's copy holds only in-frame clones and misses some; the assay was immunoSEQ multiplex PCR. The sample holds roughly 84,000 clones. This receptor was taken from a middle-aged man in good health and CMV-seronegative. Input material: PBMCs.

The CDR3 DNA reads as TGTGCCAGTAGTAGTCAGGGGAACACTGAAGCTTTCTTT. Encoded protein: CASSSQGNTEAFF. The chain uses TRBV19 and TRBJ1-1; D is perhaps TRBD1 (5 bases). The V end lost 4 bases, the J end lost 1 base, and 7 bases lay between the germline ends. This CDR3 is built from 13 residues. Germline CDR1 reads LNHDA; CDR2 reads SQIVND (reference sequence).